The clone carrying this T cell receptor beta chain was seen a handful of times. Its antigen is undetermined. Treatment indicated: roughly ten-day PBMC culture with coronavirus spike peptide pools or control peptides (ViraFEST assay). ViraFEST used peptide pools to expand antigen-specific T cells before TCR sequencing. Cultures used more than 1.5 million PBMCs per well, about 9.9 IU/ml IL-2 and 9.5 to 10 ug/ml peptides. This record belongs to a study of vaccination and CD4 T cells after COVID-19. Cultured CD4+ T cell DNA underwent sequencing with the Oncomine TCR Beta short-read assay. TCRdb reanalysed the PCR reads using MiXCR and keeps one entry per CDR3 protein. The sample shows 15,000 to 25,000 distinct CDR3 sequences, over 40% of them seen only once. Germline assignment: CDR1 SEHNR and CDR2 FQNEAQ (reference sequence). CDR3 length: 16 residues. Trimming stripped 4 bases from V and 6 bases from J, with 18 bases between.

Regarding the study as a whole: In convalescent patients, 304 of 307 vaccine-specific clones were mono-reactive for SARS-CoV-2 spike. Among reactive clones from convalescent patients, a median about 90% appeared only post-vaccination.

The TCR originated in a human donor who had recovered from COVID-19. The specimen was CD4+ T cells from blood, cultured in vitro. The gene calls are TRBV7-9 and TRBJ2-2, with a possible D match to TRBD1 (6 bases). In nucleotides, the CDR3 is TGTGCCAGCAGCTCCCGACCCGCAGGGGTACCCGGGGAGCTGTTTTTT. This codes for CASSSRPAGVPGELFF.